This T cell receptor beta chain was observed in a study of OX40 agonist ivuxolimab in advanced cancers. Using immunoSEQ multiplex PCR, the repertoire was profiled, and TCRdb retains in-frame clones only, with some absent. Here the sample spans about 32,000 clones, approximately 87% being singletons. Patients were ineligible given autoimmune disease history or systemic immunosuppression. Blood sampling was done at baseline, cycle 4 day 1, and cycle 7 day 1. As to this clone: Antigen: not known.

Study conclusions and caveats: CD8+ T cells were the subset that, on average, had more expanded clones than CD4+. What antigens the expanded peripheral T cells recognized was never established.

The source material was CD4+ or CD8+ T cells sorted from blood, sampled in a trial of the OX40 agonist ivuxolimab. This sequence was found in an adult with an advanced solid tumor such as melanoma, head and neck, liver or kidney cancer.

CDR3 protein: CASSIMGSSYNEQFF. DNA for the CDR3: TGTGCCAGTAGTATTATGGGGAGCTCCTACAATGAGCAGTTCTTC. The rearrangement uses TRBV19 and TRBJ2-1; D possibly corresponds to TRBD2 (5 bases). The V end lost 3 bases, the J end lost 0 bases, and 9 bases lay between the germline ends. Germline V gene data show CDR1 as LNHDA and CDR2 as SQIVND (reference sequence). CDR3 length: 15 residues.